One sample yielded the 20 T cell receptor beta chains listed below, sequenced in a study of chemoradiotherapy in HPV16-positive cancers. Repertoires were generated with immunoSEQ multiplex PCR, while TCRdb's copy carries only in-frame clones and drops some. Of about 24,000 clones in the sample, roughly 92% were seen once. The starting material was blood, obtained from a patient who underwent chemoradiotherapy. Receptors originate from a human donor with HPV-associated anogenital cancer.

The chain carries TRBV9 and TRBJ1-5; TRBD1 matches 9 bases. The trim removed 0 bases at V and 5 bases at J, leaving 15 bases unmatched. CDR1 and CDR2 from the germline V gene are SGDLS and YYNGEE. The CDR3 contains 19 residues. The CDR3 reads CASSVDRVGTGSSYQPQHF. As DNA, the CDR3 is TGTGCCAGCAGCGTAGACCGTGTTGGGACAGGGTCTTCATATCAGCCCCAGCATTTT. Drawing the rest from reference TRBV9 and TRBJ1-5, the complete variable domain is DSGVTQTPKHLITATGQRVTLRCSPRSGDLSVYWYQQSLDQGLQFLIQYYNGEERAKGNILERFSAQQFPDLHSELNLSSLELGDSALYFCASSVDRVGTGSSYQPQHFGDGTRLSIL.

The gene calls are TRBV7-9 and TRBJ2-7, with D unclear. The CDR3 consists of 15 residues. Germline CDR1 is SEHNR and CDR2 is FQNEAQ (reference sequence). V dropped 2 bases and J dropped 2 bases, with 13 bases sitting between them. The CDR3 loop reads CASSLLGSAPYEQYF. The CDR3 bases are TGTGCCAGCAGCTTATTGGGGTCCGCCCCCTACGAGCAGTACTTC.

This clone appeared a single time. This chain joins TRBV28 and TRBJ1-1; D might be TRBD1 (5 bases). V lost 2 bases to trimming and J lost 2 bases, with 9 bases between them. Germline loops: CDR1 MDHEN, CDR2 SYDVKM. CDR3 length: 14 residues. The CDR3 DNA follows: TGTGCCAGCAGTTTAAGCAGGGCAAACACTGAAGCTTTCTTT. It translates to CASSLSRANTEAFF.

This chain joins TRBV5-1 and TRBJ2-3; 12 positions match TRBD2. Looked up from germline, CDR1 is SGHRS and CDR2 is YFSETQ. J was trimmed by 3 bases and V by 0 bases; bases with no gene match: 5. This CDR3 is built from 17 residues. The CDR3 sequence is CASSLGLAGARTDTQYF. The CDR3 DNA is TGCGCCAGCAGCTTGGGACTAGCGGGAGCCCGAACAGATACGCAGTATTTT. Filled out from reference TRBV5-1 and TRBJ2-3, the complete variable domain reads KAGVTQTPRYLIKTRGQQVTLSCSPISGHRSVSWYQQTPGQGLQFLFEYFSETQRNKGNFPGRFSGRQFSNSRSEMNVSTLELGDSALYLCASSLGLAGARTDTQYFGPGTRLTVL.

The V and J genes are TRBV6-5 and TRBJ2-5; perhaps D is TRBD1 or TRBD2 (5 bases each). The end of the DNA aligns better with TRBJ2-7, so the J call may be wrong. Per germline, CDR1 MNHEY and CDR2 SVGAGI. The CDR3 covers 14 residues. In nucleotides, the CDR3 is TGTGCCAACCCCTTTCGGGGCACGACCTACGAGCAGTACTTC. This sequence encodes CANPFRGTTYEQYF.

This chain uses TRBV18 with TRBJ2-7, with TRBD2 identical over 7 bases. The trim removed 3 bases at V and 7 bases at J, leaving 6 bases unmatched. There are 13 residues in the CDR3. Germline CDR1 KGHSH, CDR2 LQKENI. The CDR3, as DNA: TGTGCCAGCTCACCGAGGGGAGCGGGAGAGCAGTACTTC. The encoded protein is CASSPRGAGEQYF.

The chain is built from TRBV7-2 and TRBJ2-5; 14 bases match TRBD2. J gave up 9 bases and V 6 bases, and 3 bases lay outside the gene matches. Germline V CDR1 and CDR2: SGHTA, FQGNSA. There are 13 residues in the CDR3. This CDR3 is CASSLGLAGAQYF. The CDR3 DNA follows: TGTGCCAGCAGTCTGGGACTAGCGGGAGCCCAGTACTTC.

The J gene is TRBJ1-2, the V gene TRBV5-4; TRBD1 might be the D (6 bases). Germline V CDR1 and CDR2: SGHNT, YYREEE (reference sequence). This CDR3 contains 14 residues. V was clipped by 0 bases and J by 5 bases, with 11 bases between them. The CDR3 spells CASSLVGQTYGYTF. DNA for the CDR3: TGTGCCAGCAGCTTGGTGGGACAAACATATGGCTACACCTTC.

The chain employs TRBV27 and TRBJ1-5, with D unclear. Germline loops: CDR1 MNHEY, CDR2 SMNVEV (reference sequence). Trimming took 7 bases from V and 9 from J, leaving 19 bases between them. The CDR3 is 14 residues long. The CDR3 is CASMLNGFAGPQHF. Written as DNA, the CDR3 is TGTGCCAGCATGTTGAACGGCTTTGCGGGGCCCCAGCATTTT.

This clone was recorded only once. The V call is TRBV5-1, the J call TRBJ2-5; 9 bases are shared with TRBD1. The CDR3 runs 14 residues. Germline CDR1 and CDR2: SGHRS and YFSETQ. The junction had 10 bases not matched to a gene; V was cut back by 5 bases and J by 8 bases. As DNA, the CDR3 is TGCGCCAGCAGTCTGACGGGACAGGGCCAAACCCAGTACTTC. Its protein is CASSLTGQGQTQYF.

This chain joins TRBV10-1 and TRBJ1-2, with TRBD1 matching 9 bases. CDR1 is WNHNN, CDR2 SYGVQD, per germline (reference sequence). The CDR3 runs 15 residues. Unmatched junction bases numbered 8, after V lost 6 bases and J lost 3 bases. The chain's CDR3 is CASSPDRGRDYGYTF. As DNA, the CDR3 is TGCGCCAGCAGCCCTGACAGGGGGAGGGACTATGGCTACACCTTC.

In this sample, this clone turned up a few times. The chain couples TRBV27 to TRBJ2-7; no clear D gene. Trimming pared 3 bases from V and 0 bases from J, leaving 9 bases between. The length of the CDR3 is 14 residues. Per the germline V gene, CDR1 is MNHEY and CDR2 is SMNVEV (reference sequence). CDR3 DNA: TGTGCCAGCAGTTTGACGGCCTCCTCCTACGAGCAGTACTTC. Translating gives CASSLTASSYEQYF.

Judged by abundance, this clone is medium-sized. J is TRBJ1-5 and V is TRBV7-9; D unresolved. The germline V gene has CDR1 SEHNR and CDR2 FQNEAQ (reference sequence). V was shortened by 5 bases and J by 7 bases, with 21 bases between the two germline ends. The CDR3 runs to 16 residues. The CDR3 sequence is CASSQGSGFWNQPQHF. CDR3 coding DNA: TGTGCCAGCAGCCAAGGGTCGGGGTTTTGGAACCAGCCCCAGCATTTT.

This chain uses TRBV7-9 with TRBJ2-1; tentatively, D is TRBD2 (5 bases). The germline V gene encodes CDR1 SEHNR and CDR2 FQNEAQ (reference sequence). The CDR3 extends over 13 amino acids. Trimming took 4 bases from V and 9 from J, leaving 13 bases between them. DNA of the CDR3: TGTGCCAGCAGCTCGAACCGACGGGGTGAGCAGTTCTTC. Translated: CASSSNRRGEQFF.

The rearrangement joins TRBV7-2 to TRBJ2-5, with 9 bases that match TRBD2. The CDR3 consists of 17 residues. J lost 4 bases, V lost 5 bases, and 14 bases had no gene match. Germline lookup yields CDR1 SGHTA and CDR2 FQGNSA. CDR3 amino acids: CASSPGGLAGVGETQYF. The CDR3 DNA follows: TGTGCCAGCAGCCCCGGGGGATTAGCGGGAGTAGGAGAGACCCAGTACTTC. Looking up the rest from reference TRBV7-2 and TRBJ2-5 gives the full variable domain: GAGVSQSPSNKVTEKGKDVELRCDPISGHTALYWYRQSLGQGLEFLIYFQGNSAPDKSGLPSDRFSAERTGGSVSTLTIQRTQQEDSAVYLCASSPGGLAGVGETQYFGPGTRLLVL.

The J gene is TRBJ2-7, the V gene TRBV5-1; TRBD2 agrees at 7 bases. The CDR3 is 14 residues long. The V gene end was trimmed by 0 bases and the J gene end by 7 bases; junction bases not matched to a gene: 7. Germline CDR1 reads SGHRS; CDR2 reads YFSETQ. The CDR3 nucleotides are TGCGCCAGCAGCTTGGCCTACCCGGGGGGTGAGCAGTACTTC. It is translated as CASSLAYPGGEQYF.

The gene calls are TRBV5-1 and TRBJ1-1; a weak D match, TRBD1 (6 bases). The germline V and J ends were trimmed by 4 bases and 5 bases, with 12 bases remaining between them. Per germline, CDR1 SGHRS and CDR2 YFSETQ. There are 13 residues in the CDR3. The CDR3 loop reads CASSGLGGTEAFF. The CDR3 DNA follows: TGCGCCAGCAGCGGACTAGGGGGAACTGAAGCTTTCTTT.

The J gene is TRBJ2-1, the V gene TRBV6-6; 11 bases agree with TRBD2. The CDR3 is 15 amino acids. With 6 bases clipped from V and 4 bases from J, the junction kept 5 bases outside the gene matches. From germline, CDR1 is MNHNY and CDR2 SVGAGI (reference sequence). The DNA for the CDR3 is TGTGCCAGCAGCAAGGGACTAGCGGTATACAATGAGCAGTTCTTC. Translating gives CASSKGLAVYNEQFF.

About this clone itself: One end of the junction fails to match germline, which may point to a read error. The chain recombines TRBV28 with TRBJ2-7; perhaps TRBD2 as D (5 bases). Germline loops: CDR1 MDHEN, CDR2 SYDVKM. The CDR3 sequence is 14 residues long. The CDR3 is CASSLLTPTSGSHF. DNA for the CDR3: TGTGCCAGCAGTTTATTGACCCCGACCAGCGGCTCCCACTTC.

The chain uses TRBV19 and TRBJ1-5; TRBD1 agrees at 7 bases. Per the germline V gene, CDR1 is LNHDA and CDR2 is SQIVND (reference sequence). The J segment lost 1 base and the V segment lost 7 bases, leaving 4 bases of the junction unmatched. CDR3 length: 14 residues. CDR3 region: CASKSTGSNQPQHF. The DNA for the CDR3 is TGTGCCAGTAAATCGACAGGGAGCAATCAGCCCCAGCATTTT.